These 21 T cell receptor beta chains were sequenced from one sample in a study of human T cells and chemical hapten exposure. This sample's time point: pre-sensitization, week 0. The treatment: therapeutic diphenylcyclopropenone sensitization with weekly scalp DPC. TCRdb reprocessed the RACE reads via MiXCR and lists one record per CDR3 protein. This sample carries 200,000 to 300,000 distinct CDR3 sequences, about 8.6% of them seen once, and the ten largest clones take 2% to 3%. This specimen consisted of whole blood, obtained in connection with sensitization to the hapten diphenylcyclopropenone (DPC). The source is a middle-aged woman with alopecia areata. Some clones in this sample may be carry-over from other donors' samples.

This clonotype came up a few times. The chain recombines TRBV20-1 with TRBJ1-1, with D possibly being TRBD1 (5 bases). CDR3 size: 12 residues. Germline V gene lookup returns CDR1 DFQATT and CDR2 SNEGSKA (reference sequence). V shed 0 bases and J shed 5 bases, with 7 bases lying between them. CDR3 in DNA: TGCAGTGCTAGAGATTCAGGGACTGAAGCTTTCTTT. It codes for CSARDSGTEAFF.

The chain couples TRBV7-2 to TRBJ2-7, with 8 bases lining up with TRBD1. CDR3 length equals 14 residues. The germline CDR1 and CDR2 sequences are SGHTA and FQGNSA. After removal of 3 bases from V and 6 bases from J, the junction contained 7 bases not matched to a gene. This chain's CDR3 is CASSFRQGALEQYF. CDR3 coding DNA: TGTGCCAGCAGCTTTCGGCAGGGGGCGCTCGAGCAGTACTTC.

This clonotype was counted between two and nine times. The chain employs TRBV9 and TRBJ2-1; TRBD1 is a possible D gene (6 bases). The CDR3 contains 16 residues. Per germline, CDR1 SGDLS and CDR2 YYNGEE. V shed 4 bases and J shed 4 bases, with 18 bases lying between them. CDR3 protein: CASSSPAGVLYNEQFF. DNA of the CDR3: TGTGCCAGCAGCAGCCCCGCAGGGGTGTTATACAATGAGCAGTTCTTC.

This clonotype came up many times. V is TRBV6-9 and J is TRBJ1-5, with 8 bases aligning to TRBD1. From germline, CDR1 is MNHGY and CDR2 SVAAGI. V was clipped by 8 bases and J by 2 bases; unmatched bases: 11. The CDR3 is made up of 16 amino acids. The CDR3 is CASRTGGGIGNQPQHF. Written as DNA, the CDR3 is TGTGCCAGCCGAACAGGGGGGGGAATCGGCAATCAGCCCCAGCATTTT.

This clonotype was seen a handful of times. The rearrangement joins TRBV7-2 to TRBJ1-6; D unresolved. V was shortened by 5 bases and J by 2 bases, with 13 bases between the two germline ends. This CDR3 has 16 amino acids. Germline CDR1 reads SGHTA; CDR2 reads FQGNSA. For the CDR3, the DNA is TGTGCCAGCAGCGCGCGCGGTCTGACCTATAATTCACCCCTCCACTTT. Protein: CASSARGLTYNSPLHF. The whole variable domain, filled in from reference TRBV7-2 and TRBJ1-6, reads GAGVSQSPSNKVTEKGKDVELRCDPISGHTALYWYRQSLGQGLEFLIYFQGNSAPDKSGLPSDRFSAERTGGSVSTLTIQRTQQEDSAVYLCASSARGLTYNSPLHFGNGTRLTVT.

In its sample, this clonotype was seen many times. This rearrangement joins TRBV3-1 to TRBJ1-2, with 9 positions matching TRBD1. Germline CDR1 reads LGHDT; CDR2 reads YNNKEL (reference sequence). Unmatched junction bases numbered 5, after V lost 3 bases and J lost 9 bases. The CDR3 sequence is 13 residues long. CDR3 DNA: TGTGCCAGCAGCCAGGGACAGGGTAACCGCTACACCTTC. Translating it yields CASSQGQGNRYTF.

This clonotype has more than one count but fewer than ten. This chain joins TRBV6-2 or TRBV6-3 and TRBJ1-5, with 7 bases lining up with TRBD1. Germline CDR1 is MNHEY and CDR2 is SVGEGT. V trimming: 5 bases; J trimming: 6 bases; junction bases outside the gene matches: 10. The CDR3 is 15 residues long. This CDR3 reads CASSARQGPSQPQHF. In DNA form, the CDR3 reads TGTGCCAGCAGTGCCCGACAGGGTCCTAGTCAGCCCCAGCATTTT.

This clonotype was observed a few times. This sequence joins TRBV29-1 and TRBJ2-3; a possible D gene is TRBD1 (8 bases). V was cut by 7 bases and J by 3 bases, with 17 bases left in between. This CDR3 spans 14 amino acids. Germline loops: CDR1 SQVTM, CDR2 ANQGSEA. The CDR3 nucleotides read TGCAGCGCATCCGGACAGGGAGGGACAGATACGCAGTATTTT. Protein sequence: CSASGQGGTDTQYF.

This clonotype was counted only a few times. The J gene is TRBJ2-3, the V gene TRBV5-1, with D perhaps being TRBD1 or TRBD2 (5 bases each). Looked up from germline, CDR1 is SGHRS and CDR2 is YFSETQ. There are 15 residues in the CDR3. V lost 3 bases and J lost 1, with 12 bases in between. In nucleotides, the CDR3 is TGCGCCAGCAGCTCCCGGGACGTAGGCACAGATACGCAGTATTTT. It yields the protein CASSSRDVGTDTQYF.

The chain carries TRBV5-1 and TRBJ2-4, with 9 bases fitting TRBD1. This CDR3 region has 13 residues. V lost 6 bases and J lost 6; bases outside the gene matches: 4. Germline V CDR1 and CDR2: SGHRS, YFSETQ. The CDR3 bases are TGCGCCAGCAAGGGACAGGGCTTAAACATTCAGTACTTC. Translated, it gives CASKGQGLNIQYF.

The V and J genes are TRBV10-2 and TRBJ2-3; D is unresolved. CDR1 and CDR2 from the germline V gene are WSHSY and SAAADI. This CDR3 is built from 16 residues. Deletions cut 2 bases from V and 3 bases from J, with 15 bases between. The CDR3 DNA sequence: TGCGCCAGCAGTGAGGACCGGGTCCGGGCTACAGATACGCAGTATTTT. It is translated as CASSEDRVRATDTQYF.

This clonotype was counted a few times. V usage is TRBV29-1 and J usage is TRBJ2-1; no clear D gene. This CDR3 has 13 amino acids. From germline, CDR1 is SQVTM and CDR2 ANQGSEA. V lost 7 bases and J 0 bases, leaving 10 bases between the germline ends. This chain's CDR3 is CSAIPFSYNEQFF. The CDR3 nucleotides are TGCAGCGCCATACCTTTCTCCTACAATGAGCAGTTCTTC.

This clonotype was counted between two and nine times. V and J are TRBV12-3 or TRBV12-4 and TRBJ2-1; 8 bases map to TRBD2. Losses at the gene ends were 1 base for V and 7 bases for J; bases not matched to a gene: 3. The CDR3 length is 14 residues. The CDR3 coding sequence is TGTGCCAGCAGTTTAGGGGGACTAGTAAATGAGCAGTTCTTC. This encodes CASSLGGLVNEQFF.

This clonotype was observed at least ten times. The chain employs TRBV4-3 and TRBJ1-2; D remains ambiguous. V lost 0 bases, J lost 5 bases, and 16 bases lay in between. This CDR3 is 16 amino acids long. Germline V gene lookup returns CDR1 LGHNA and CDR2 YSLEER. This CDR3 reads CASSQDSQHQPYGYTF. For the CDR3, the DNA is TGCGCCAGCAGCCAAGACAGCCAACACCAGCCTTATGGCTACACCTTC.

This clonotype was counted ten times or more. The chain joins TRBV7-2 to TRBJ2-1, with 8 bases lining up with TRBD2. The trim removed 6 bases at V and 1 base at J, leaving 14 bases unmatched. This CDR3 is built from 18 residues. Per germline, CDR1 SGHTA and CDR2 FQGNSA. The CDR3 sequence: CASSPTSGSERSYNEQFF. The CDR3 nucleotides are TGTGCCAGCAGTCCAACCAGCGGGAGTGAGAGGTCCTACAATGAGCAGTTCTTC. The full variable domain, its missing parts supplied by reference TRBV7-2 and TRBJ2-1, is GAGVSQSPSNKVTEKGKDVELRCDPISGHTALYWYRQSLGQGLEFLIYFQGNSAPDKSGLPSDRFSAERTGGSVSTLTIQRTQQEDSAVYLCASSPTSGSERSYNEQFFGPGTRLTVL.

The chain is built from TRBV7-9 and TRBJ2-1; D unclear. The germline gives CDR1 SEHNR, CDR2 FQNEAQ (reference sequence). The V end was cut by 5 bases, the J end by 9 bases, with 14 bases between. This CDR3 is built from 13 residues. The CDR3 protein is CASSRSGDTEQFF. The CDR3 DNA reads TGTGCCAGCAGCCGATCAGGTGATACTGAGCAGTTCTTC.

This sequence joins TRBV4-2 and TRBJ2-3; tentatively, D is TRBD1 or TRBD2 (5 bases each). Trimming shortened V by 1 base and J by 1 base, and 12 bases separated the two germline ends. CDR1 is LGHNA and CDR2 is YNFKEQ in the germline V gene. The CDR3 has 16 residues. The CDR3 DNA sequence: TGTGCCAGCAGCCAAGTTGGTCAGGGAGGCACAGATACGCAGTATTTT. Translated: CASSQVGQGGTDTQYF.

This clonotype occurred a few times. The chain links TRBV12-3 or TRBV12-4 to TRBJ1-2; D is undetermined. The CDR3 totals 14 residues. The V end was cut by 5 bases, the J end by 0 bases, with 10 bases between. In nucleotides, the CDR3 is TGTGCCAGCAGTCGGACTAGGGCTAACTATGGCTACACCTTC. Translation: CASSRTRANYGYTF.

This clonotype has only a few counts. The rearrangement joins TRBV21-1 to TRBJ1-5; TRBD1 is the table's D call and was not checked against the DNA. TRBV21-1 is an annotated pseudogene. The CDR3 is made up of 16 amino acids. Here the CDR3 reads CASSSRDRGLRQPQHF. Written as DNA, the CDR3 is TGTGCCAGCAGCAGCCGGGACAGGGGGTTACGTCAGCCCCAGCATTTT.

This clonotype was recorded at least ten times. The gene calls are TRBV4-3 and TRBJ2-5, with D unclear. This CDR3 has 14 residues. Looked up from germline, CDR1 is LGHNA and CDR2 is YSLEER. Trimming cost V 4 bases and J 5 bases, with 14 bases left between them. The DNA for the CDR3 is TGCGCCAGCAGCCCGATTCCGTGGCGGGAGACCCAGTACTTC. This gives the protein CASSPIPWRETQYF.

The genes are TRBV29-1 and TRBJ1-2; possible D gene TRBD1, 6 bases. Germline CDR1 SQVTM, CDR2 ANQGSEA. Trimming shortened V by 5 bases and J by 8 bases, and 18 bases separated the two germline ends. The CDR3 extends over 13 amino acids. The CDR3 region is CSVWDTLRGGYTF. The CDR3, as DNA: TGCAGCGTTTGGGACACCTTACGAGGCGGCTACACCTTC.